This entry lists 25 T cell receptor beta chains sequenced from one sample in a study of T cell responses to AZD1222 COVID-19 vaccine. Clones were sequenced by immunoSEQ multiplex PCR, and TCRdb holds only the in-frame ones, with some missing. The data contain 75,000 to 95,000 clones, 88% of them seen just once; the ten biggest clones take up 9% to 10%. Sequencing was performed on peripheral blood, taken 28 days after the second dose of the MenACWY control vaccine. The receptors stem from an adult who received the MenACWY meningococcal vaccine as a control.

V is TRBV6-2 or TRBV6-3 and J is TRBJ1-5, with 9 bases aligning to TRBD1. This CDR3 contains 16 residues. With 6 bases clipped from V and 4 bases from J, the junction kept 10 bases outside the gene matches. Germline V gene data show CDR1 as MNHEY and CDR2 as SVGEGT. This CDR3 is CASSPAQQGANQPQHF. The CDR3 coding sequence is TGTGCCAGCAGCCCAGCCCAACAGGGGGCGAATCAGCCCCAGCATTTT.

This clone was observed a handful of times. The chain couples TRBV10-3 to TRBJ2-1; 11 bases line up with TRBD2. V lost 2 bases, J lost 5 bases, and 5 bases stayed unmatched. The germline gives CDR1 ENHRY, CDR2 SYGVKD. This CDR3 comprises 16 residues. The CDR3 protein is CAISEELAGANNEQFF. CDR3 bases: TGTGCCATCAGTGAGGAACTAGCGGGGGCCAACAATGAGCAGTTCTTC.

The chain combines TRBV19 with TRBJ2-1; D ambiguous. The CDR3 loop spans 14 amino acids. Trimming cost V 2 bases and J 5 bases, with 10 bases left between them. CDR1 LNHDA and CDR2 SQIVND come from the germline V gene (reference sequence). CDR3 sequence: CASSIKPTDNEQFF. CDR3 bases: TGTGCCAGTAGTATAAAACCCACCGACAATGAGCAGTTCTTC.

The gene calls are TRBV6-5 and TRBJ2-4, with D maybe TRBD1 (7 bases). The V gene lost 6 bases and the J gene lost 1 base, with 13 bases spanning the gap. Germline assignment: CDR1 MNHEY and CDR2 SVGAGI. The CDR3 contains 15 residues. The CDR3: CASSPEGAAKNIQYF. Here the CDR3 DNA reads TGTGCCAGCAGCCCGGAGGGGGCGGCCAAAAACATTCAGTACTTC.

The table lists this clone with a count of one. V usage is TRBV19 and J usage is TRBJ1-2; TRBD1 might be the D (5 bases). The CDR3 has 14 amino acids. Germline CDR1 LNHDA, CDR2 SQIVND (reference sequence). Deletions cut 6 bases from V and 1 base from J, with 12 bases between. This CDR3 reads CASRRDANNYGYTF. The DNA of the CDR3 is TGTGCCAGTAGGCGGGACGCGAATAACTATGGCTACACCTTC.

This clone occurred a few times. The chain combines TRBV7-8 with TRBJ2-7, with 7 bases that match TRBD1. The CDR3 length is 14 residues. The germline CDR1 and CDR2 sequences are SGHVS and FQNEAQ. V dropped 6 bases and J dropped 6; count of bases not matched to a gene: 11. The CDR3 spells CASSYTTGVGEQYF. Written as DNA, the CDR3 is TGTGCCAGCAGTTATACTACAGGGGTTGGCGAGCAGTACTTC.

The sample holds a few counts of this clone. CDR3 protein: CASSLLGVPNTGELFF. The CDR3 DNA reads TGTGCCAGCAGCTTACTGGGGGTCCCTAACACCGGGGAGCTGTTTTTT. The gene calls are TRBV6-2 or TRBV6-3 and TRBJ2-2; D tentatively fits TRBD1 or TRBD2 (5 bases each). With 6 bases removed from V and 2 bases from J, the gap between germline ends came to 16 bases. Germline V lookup: CDR1 MNHEY, CDR2 SVGEGT. The CDR3 is 16 amino acids.

The genes are TRBV19 and TRBJ2-4; D is tentatively TRBD1 or TRBD2 (5 bases each). Germline V gives CDR1 LNHDA, CDR2 SQIVND (reference sequence). Trimming left V 1 base short and J 1 base short, with 14 bases between. The CDR3 totals 17 residues. CDR3 DNA sequence: TGTGCCAGTAGTATAGGTGAGGGGCCCAGGGCCAAAAACATTCAGTACTTC. This gives the protein CASSIGEGPRAKNIQYF.

This clone was seen only once. The gene calls are TRBV30 and TRBJ1-4, with 7 positions matching TRBD1. The V gene's germline CDR1 is GTSNPN and CDR2 SVGIG (reference sequence). The CDR3 has 13 amino acids. V was clipped by 3 bases and J by 5 bases; unmatched bases: 3. In nucleotides, the CDR3 is TGTGCCTGGAGCGGGACAGCAAATGAAAAACTGTTTTTT. As protein: CAWSGTANEKLFF. Full variable domain (remainder filled in from reference TRBV30 and TRBJ1-4): SQTIHQWPATLVQPVGSPLSLECTVEGTSNPNLYWYRQAAGRGLQLLFYSVGIGQISSEVPQNLSASRPQDRQFILSSKKLLLSDSGFYLCAWSGTANEKLFFGSGTQLSVL.

This clone was observed a single time. V usage is TRBV18 and J usage is TRBJ2-5, with unresolved D. The CDR3 loop spans 14 amino acids. Trimming stripped 0 bases from V and 1 base from J, with 6 bases between. The germline gives CDR1 KGHSH, CDR2 LQKENI. This CDR3 reads CASSPPFPQETQYF. In DNA, the CDR3 is TGTGCCAGCTCACCACCTTTCCCCCAAGAGACCCAGTACTTC. Supplemented by reference TRBV18 and TRBJ2-5, the full variable domain reads NAGVMQNPRHLVRRRGQEARLRCSPMKGHSHVYWYRQLPEEGLKFMVYLQKENIIDESGMPKERFSAEFPKEGPSILRIQQVVRGDSAAYFCASSPPFPQETQYFGPGTRLLVL.

The rearrangement joins TRBV11-1 to TRBJ2-1, with D possibly being TRBD1 (5 bases). CDR3 length: 16 amino acids. The germline V gene encodes CDR1 SGHAT and CDR2 FQDESV (reference sequence). V was trimmed by 1 base and J by 4 bases, leaving 14 bases between them. CDR3 in amino acids: CASSLEAGLRYNEQFF. The CDR3 DNA reads as TGTGCCAGCAGCTTAGAAGCAGGGCTGCGGTACAATGAGCAGTTCTTC.

DNA of the CDR3: TGCAGCGTTCCAAAAGGGGGAGGATACGAGCAGTACTTC. Protein product: CSVPKGGGYEQYF. The chain joins TRBV29-1 to TRBJ2-7; D may be TRBD1 or TRBD2 (6 bases each). Trimming took 5 bases from V and 4 from J, leaving 15 bases between them. Germline V CDR1 and CDR2: SQVTM, ANQGSEA. CDR3 length: 13 amino acids.

The rearrangement joins TRBV12-5 to TRBJ1-4, with unresolved D. Germline values: CDR1 LGHNT, CDR2 FRNRAP. The CDR3 covers 13 residues. The V gene lost 6 bases and the J gene lost 5 bases, with 10 bases spanning the gap. The CDR3 DNA follows: TGTGCTAGTGGAGCCACCAGCAATGAAAAACTGTTTTTT. Translating it yields CASGATSNEKLFF. Full variable domain (missing parts from reference TRBV12-5 and TRBJ1-4): DARVTQTPRHKVTEMGQEVTMRCQPILGHNTVFWYRQTMMQGLELLAYFRNRAPLDDSGMPKDRFSAEMPDATLATLKIQPSEPRDSAVYFCASGATSNEKLFFGSGTQLSVL.

This clone is a singleton in its sample. CDR3: CASRSTSANTGELFF. The CDR3 nucleotides read TGTGCCAGCAGGTCGACTAGCGCGAACACCGGGGAGCTGTTTTTT. The V call is TRBV28, the J call TRBJ2-2; TRBD2 agrees at 8 bases. There are 15 residues in the CDR3. Trimming cost V 6 bases and J 0 bases; bases outside gene matches: 3. CDR1 is MDHEN, CDR2 SYDVKM, per germline.

The chain couples TRBV30 to TRBJ1-2; D is unresolved. V was trimmed by 5 bases and J by 7 bases, leaving 17 bases between them. The CDR3 is 13 amino acids. Germline V lookup: CDR1 GTSNPN, CDR2 SVGIG (reference sequence). CDR3 nucleotides: TGTGCCTGGGGCTCCCCGGGTGGTCTTGGCTACACCTTC. It translates to CAWGSPGGLGYTF.

The V gene is TRBV29-1, the J gene TRBJ2-5; perhaps TRBD2 as D (6 bases). V was cut by 4 bases and J by 5 bases, with 14 bases left in between. Looked up from germline, CDR1 is SQVTM and CDR2 is ANQGSEA. The CDR3 is made up of 13 amino acids. DNA for the CDR3: TGCAGCGTTGTCTCGGGGGACGGGGAGACCCAGTACTTC. Its protein is CSVVSGDGETQYF. Full variable domain (remainder filled in from reference TRBV29-1 and TRBJ2-5): SAVISQKPSRDICQRGTSLTIQCQVDSQVTMMFWYRQQPGQSLTLIATANQGSEATYESGFVIDKFPISRPNLTFSTLTVSNMSPEDSSIYLCSVVSGDGETQYFGPGTRLLVL.

This chain uses TRBV5-4 with TRBJ2-7, with D perhaps matching TRBD2 (7 bases). CDR3 size: 14 residues. Looked up from germline, CDR1 is SGHNT and CDR2 is YYREEE (reference sequence). The germline V and J ends were trimmed by 0 bases and 6 bases, with 13 bases remaining between them. In DNA, the CDR3 is TGTGCCAGCAGCTTGGTGGGGGGGGCAGGCGAGCAGTACTTC. Its protein product is CASSLVGGAGEQYF.

The sample holds a few counts of this clone. The V gene is TRBV7-9, the J gene TRBJ2-7; the D gene is possibly TRBD2 (6 bases). The CDR3 spans 13 residues. In germline, CDR1 is SEHNR, CDR2 FQNEAQ (reference sequence). The V end lost 6 bases, the J end lost 3 bases, and 12 bases lay between the germline ends. In nucleotides, the CDR3 is TGTGCCAGCAGGAACACGGAGGGCTACGAGCAGTACTTC. It translates to CASRNTEGYEQYF.

The chain recombines TRBV7-9 with TRBJ1-4; D gene uncertain. CDR1 is SEHNR and CDR2 is FQNEAQ in the germline V gene (reference sequence). Trimming removed 5 bases from V and 8 bases from J, with 9 bases in between. The CDR3 consists of 12 residues. CDR3 coding DNA: TGTGCCAGCAGCCCCAGCGAGGAAAAACTGTTTTTT. Translation: CASSPSEEKLFF.

This clone has a handful of counts. The chain carries TRBV25-1 and TRBJ2-7, with TRBD1 matching 7 bases. The CDR3 has 12 amino acids. Germline loops: CDR1 MGHDK, CDR2 SYGVNS. V trimming: 5 bases; J trimming: 3 bases; junction bases outside the gene matches: 1. Here the CDR3 reads CASSPGGYEQYF. CDR3 in DNA: TGTGCCAGCAGTCCAGGGGGCTACGAGCAGTACTTC.

The rearrangement joins TRBV19 to TRBJ1-3; the D is unclear. V was pared by 6 bases and J by 6 bases, with 15 bases between. Germline V gene lookup returns CDR1 LNHDA and CDR2 SQIVND (reference sequence). The CDR3 is 14 residues long. The CDR3 DNA sequence: TGTGCCAGTAGATTTGGCCGACTGGAAAACACCATATATTTT. It translates to CASRFGRLENTIYF. Complete variable domain (other parts from reference TRBV19 and TRBJ1-3): DGGITQSPKYLFRKEGQNVTLSCEQNLNHDAMYWYRQDPGQGLRLIYYSQIVNDFQKGDIAEGYSVSREKKESFPLTVTSAQKNPTAFYLCASRFGRLENTIYFGEGSWLTVV.

V is TRBV9 and J is TRBJ2-3, with 11 nucleotides matching TRBD2. CDR3 length: 16 amino acids. Germline V gene sequence: CDR1 SGDLS, CDR2 YYNGEE. V trimming: 2 bases; J trimming: 8 bases; junction bases outside the gene matches: 10. CDR3: CASSVSGGDTQSTQYF. CDR3 DNA sequence: TGTGCCAGCAGCGTTAGCGGGGGGGATACACAGAGTACGCAGTATTTT.

This clone was observed a single time. J is TRBJ1-2 and V is TRBV19; a possible D gene is TRBD1 (6 bases). The germline V gene encodes CDR1 LNHDA and CDR2 SQIVND (reference sequence). The CDR3 runs to 18 residues. V was cut by 4 bases and J by 6 bases, with 27 bases left in between. Here the CDR3 reads CASSTADRTTTENHGYTF. CDR3 in DNA: TGTGCCAGTAGTACCGCGGACAGAACCACAACTGAAAACCATGGCTACACCTTC.

This chain joins TRBV9 and TRBJ1-2; D might be TRBD1 (6 bases). Trimming cost V 0 bases and J 4 bases, with 16 bases left between them. This CDR3 is built from 16 residues. Germline V gene lookup returns CDR1 SGDLS and CDR2 YYNGEE. This CDR3 reads CASSVGKGGGLYGYTF. The CDR3 nucleotides read TGTGCCAGCAGCGTAGGGAAGGGAGGGGGACTCTATGGCTACACCTTC. Using reference TRBV9 and TRBJ1-2 for the parts outside the CDR3, the full variable domain is DSGVTQTPKHLITATGQRVTLRCSPRSGDLSVYWYQQSLDQGLQFLIQYYNGEERAKGNILERFSAQQFPDLHSELNLSSLELGDSALYFCASSVGKGGGLYGYTFGSGTRLTVV.

The chain has TRBV15 and TRBJ2-7; D possibly uses TRBD1 or TRBD2 (5 bases each). This CDR3 spans 13 amino acids. V was pared by 5 bases and J by 1 base, with 9 bases between. The germline V gene encodes CDR1 LNHNV and CDR2 YYDKDF (reference sequence). The CDR3 nucleotides are TGTGCCACCAGCTCGGGACCTTCCTACGAGCAGTACTTC. Protein sequence: CATSSGPSYEQYF.